One and the same sample provided the 23 T cell receptor beta chains below, sequenced in a study of blood T cells in healthy people across ages. PCR was performed a second time for about 7 to 12 cycles using a sample-barcoded 5' primer and a J-beta primer mix. One entry per CDR3 protein results from TCRdb running MiXCR on the 5' RACE reads. In the table there are approximately 400,000 distinct CDR3 sequences, 45% to 65% of which are singletons. The sequenced sample consisted of blood. These receptors were obtained from a man in his sixties in good health.

The chain employs TRBV6-5 and TRBJ1-2; no definite D call. V lost 6 bases and J 7 bases, leaving 12 bases between the germline ends. CDR3 length: 12 residues. In germline, CDR1 is MNHEY, CDR2 SVGAGI. The CDR3 here is CASRILRGGYTF. The CDR3 DNA is TGTGCCAGCAGGATCTTGCGGGGTGGCTACACCTTC.

The chain combines TRBV30 with TRBJ2-7; D possibly corresponds to TRBD1 (6 bases). The ends were cut back, 6 bases at V and 2 bases at J, with 11 bases in the middle. This CDR3 region has 12 residues. Germline V lookup: CDR1 GTSNPN, CDR2 SVGIG (reference sequence). As DNA, the CDR3 is TGTGCCTGCTCACAGGGCGCCTACGAGCAGTACTTC. Protein product: CACSQGAYEQYF.

This clonotype was counted many times. This sequence joins TRBV13 and TRBJ2-7; maybe TRBD2 (5 bases). V was trimmed by 3 bases and J by 7 bases, leaving 16 bases between them. Germline V gene sequence: CDR1 PRHDT, CDR2 FYEKMQ (reference sequence). This CDR3 contains 14 residues. CDR3 protein: CASSLDSSLGEQYF. The CDR3, as DNA: TGTGCCAGCAGCTTGGATTCTAGCTTGGGGGAGCAGTACTTC.

The V and J genes are TRBV3-1 and TRBJ2-1; TRBD1 or TRBD2 may be the D gene (5 bases each). CDR3 length: 15 amino acids. The V end was cut by 3 bases, the J end by 9 bases, with 18 bases between. CDR1 is LGHDT, CDR2 YNNKEL, per germline (reference sequence). CDR3 sequence reads: CASSQSGLGRIEQFF. The CDR3 region has the DNA TGTGCCAGCAGCCAGTCTGGACTGGGACGCATTGAGCAGTTCTTC.

This clonotype was counted a few times. The chain couples TRBV3-1 to TRBJ1-6; tentative D call: TRBD1 (5 bases). This CDR3 is 16 amino acids long. V gave up 5 bases and J gave up 3 bases, with 14 bases separating them. Germline lookup yields CDR1 LGHDT and CDR2 YNNKEL (reference sequence). The CDR3 spells CASSKAPGLYNSPLHF. The CDR3 DNA reads TGTGCCAGCAGCAAAGCCCCGGGACTCTATAATTCACCCCTCCACTTT.

V and J are TRBV25-1 and TRBJ1-1; 9 bases are a match to TRBD1. The junction had 9 bases not matched to a gene; V was cut back by 9 bases and J by 4 bases. The CDR3 is 14 amino acids. From germline, CDR1 is MGHDK and CDR2 SYGVNS. In DNA form, the CDR3 reads TGTGCCAGTTCTCGAACAGGGGGCTTCACTGAAGCTTTCTTT. The encoded protein is CASSRTGGFTEAFF.

This clonotype came up a few times. This chain links TRBV2 with TRBJ1-1; D gene unclear. The CDR3 is 14 residues long. Germline V gene sequence: CDR1 SNHLY, CDR2 FYNNEI. The germline V and J ends were trimmed by 7 bases and 6 bases, with 18 bases remaining between them. The CDR3 sequence is CASTGITRAAEAFF. The DNA of the CDR3 is TGTGCCAGCACGGGGATCACCCGGGCGGCTGAAGCTTTCTTT.

This chain uses TRBV10-3 with TRBJ2-5; maybe TRBD2 (7 bases). V lost 2 bases and J lost 2, with 18 bases in between. The germline gives CDR1 ENHRY, CDR2 SYGVKD. CDR3 length: 17 amino acids. The CDR3 protein is CAISEPPPAGAQETQYF. CDR3 in DNA: TGTGCCATCAGTGAGCCCCCTCCGGCGGGGGCGCAAGAGACCCAGTACTTC.

V usage is TRBV20-1 and J usage is TRBJ2-5; 9 bases match TRBD2. CDR3 length equals 14 residues. The V and J ends lost 6 bases and 0 bases, in that order; junction bases with no gene match: 5. Germline CDR1 and CDR2: DFQATT and SNEGSKA (reference sequence). Here the CDR3 reads CSARTSAHQETQYF. In DNA form, the CDR3 reads TGCAGTGCCAGGACTAGCGCGCACCAAGAGACCCAGTACTTC.

This clonotype has just a few counts. The chain carries TRBV12-3 or TRBV12-4 and TRBJ2-5, with 8 bases lining up with TRBD1. V trimming: 8 bases; J trimming: 5 bases; junction bases outside the gene matches: 7. There are 13 residues in the CDR3. For the CDR3, the DNA is TGTGCCAGCGGACAGGGAGTTGCGGAGACCCAGTACTTC. Translating gives CASGQGVAETQYF.

This rearrangement joins TRBV11-2 to TRBJ2-1; 11 bases align to TRBD2. With V trimmed by 5 bases and J by 0 bases, 24 bases remained unmatched. This CDR3 contains 23 residues. In germline, CDR1 is SGHAT, CDR2 FQNNGV. The CDR3 sequence is CASSRPLRLAGGRQGGSYNEQFF. The CDR3 coding sequence is TGTGCCAGCAGCCGACCCCTGAGGCTAGCGGGAGGCCGGCAAGGGGGCTCCTACAATGAGCAGTTCTTC.

This chain links TRBV11-1 with TRBJ2-6, with TRBD2 matching 9 bases. CDR3 length: 16 residues. Trimming removed 4 bases from V and 1 base from J; junction bases left unmatched: 2. CDR1 and CDR2 (germline): SGHAT, FQDESV (reference sequence). The CDR3 coding sequence is TGTGCCAGCAGCTCCGGACTAGCGTCTGGGGCCAACGTCCTGACTTTC. Its protein product is CASSSGLASGANVLTF.

This chain links TRBV7-9 with TRBJ2-5; D is perhaps TRBD2 (7 bases). Judging by the DNA end, TRBJ2-1 fits better; the J call may be wrong. The CDR3 loop spans 15 amino acids. Germline V lookup: CDR1 SEHNR, CDR2 FQNEAQ (reference sequence). This CDR3 reads CASSFGGGAKETQFF. The CDR3 nucleotides read TGTGCCAGCAGCTTCGGCGGGGGCGCGAAGGAGACCCAGTTCTTC.

V is TRBV5-6 and J is TRBJ2-7; 12 nucleotides line up with TRBD1. This CDR3 is built from 14 residues. Germline loops: CDR1 SGHDT, CDR2 YYEEEE. The V and J ends lost 5 bases and 5 bases, in that order; junction bases with no gene match: 5. The CDR3, as DNA: TGTGCCAGCAGATCCGGGACAGGGGGCGACGAGCAGTACTTC. This codes for CASRSGTGGDEQYF.

V and J are TRBV24-1 and TRBJ2-5; TRBD1 might be the D (5 bases). Germline loops: CDR1 KGHDR, CDR2 SFDVKD. The CDR3 sequence is 12 residues long. The V end was cut by 6 bases, the J end by 9 bases, with 13 bases between. The CDR3 loop reads CATSTGQGAQYF. The CDR3 DNA follows: TGTGCCACCAGTACCGGGCAAGGGGCCCAGTACTTC.

Only a few counts were recorded for this clonotype. The genes are TRBV5-1 and TRBJ2-3; D possibly corresponds to TRBD2 (5 bases). Trimming removed 3 bases at V and 5 bases at J, with 7 bases between. Germline loops: CDR1 SGHRS, CDR2 YFSETQ. The CDR3 spans 12 residues. The CDR3 loop reads CASSWEKDTQYF. As DNA, the CDR3 is TGCGCCAGCAGCTGGGAGAAAGATACGCAGTATTTT.

This sequence joins TRBV3-1 and TRBJ2-5, with D possibly TRBD2 on 7 matching bases. This CDR3 comprises 16 residues. Trimming left V 1 base short and J 0 bases short, with 12 bases between. CDR1 and CDR2 from the germline V gene are LGHDT and YNNKEL (reference sequence). The CDR3 bases are TGTGCCAGCAGCCAAGCGGGGGGCTCATACCAAGAGACCCAGTACTTC. Its protein is CASSQAGGSYQETQYF.

Details on this clonotype: A much larger clone sits a single nucleotide away, making a read error possible. This chain joins TRBV5-1 and TRBJ2-3, with D possibly TRBD2 on 5 matching bases. V shed 7 bases and J shed 4 bases, with 22 bases lying between them. This CDR3 is 16 amino acids long. Looked up from germline, CDR1 is SGHRS and CDR2 is YFSETQ. For the CDR3, the DNA is TGCGCCAGCGGCCTCCTTGCCGGGATTAGTCCAGATACGCAGTATTTT. Translated: CASGLLAGISPDTQYF. The whole variable domain, remainder taken from reference TRBV5-1 and TRBJ2-3, is KAGVTQTPRYLIKTRGQQVTLSCSPISGHRSVSWYQQTPGQGLQFLFEYFSETQRNKGNFPGRFSGRQFSNSRSEMNVSTLELGDSALYLCASGLLAGISPDTQYFGPGTRLTVL.

In regard to this clonotype: At one end the junction does not follow the germline gene, possibly because of a read error. The rearrangement links TRBV12-3 or TRBV12-4 to TRBJ2-5; D gene ambiguous. The DNA end is more similar to TRBJ2-7, so the J call may be wrong. The CDR3 is 14 residues long. The CDR3 reads CASGFQGPTYEQYF. The CDR3 region has the DNA TGTGCCAGCGGTTTCCAAGGTCCCACCTACGAGCAGTACTTC.

The CDR3 region is CASSLAGGSPLQETQFF. CDR3 bases: TGTGCCAGCAGTTTAGCGGGCGGGAGCCCCCTCCAAGAGACCCAGTTCTTC. The chain has TRBV12-3 or TRBV12-4 and TRBJ2-5, with 7 nucleotides matching TRBD2. The end of the DNA is better explained by TRBJ2-1, so the J call may be wrong. The CDR3 totals 17 residues.

This chain joins TRBV2 and TRBJ2-4; D is possibly TRBD1 (6 bases). Near its end, the DNA agrees better with TRBJ2-7, so the J call may be wrong. Germline values: CDR1 SNHLY, CDR2 FYNNEI. CDR3 length: 12 residues. CDR3 sequence: CASGQTSYEQYF. As DNA, the CDR3 is TGTGCCAGCGGACAGACAAGCTACGAGCAGTACTTC.

The chain links TRBV7-9 to TRBJ1-2; D gene unclear. The CDR3 runs to 14 residues. The germline V and J ends were trimmed by 3 bases and 8 bases, with 16 bases remaining between them. Germline V gene sequence: CDR1 SEHNR, CDR2 FQNEAQ (reference sequence). The CDR3 region is CASSFLFIGLGYTF. The CDR3 DNA follows: TGTGCCAGCAGCTTCCTATTTATAGGTCTCGGCTACACCTTC.

The V call is TRBV27, the J call TRBJ2-1, with a possible D match to TRBD1 (7 bases). The CDR3 length is 14 residues. Trimming pared 6 bases from V and 7 bases from J, leaving 16 bases between. Germline V gene data show CDR1 as MNHEY and CDR2 as SMNVEV (reference sequence). CDR3 bases: TGTGCCAGCAGCAACAGGGGACGGGGGAATGAGCAGTTCTTC. Its translation is CASSNRGRGNEQFF.